This TCR beta chain was sequenced during a study of T cell repertoires in cytomegalovirus infection. Study in general: Public TCR beta signature analysis indicated the presence of both CMV infection and matching HLA type.

From the reads, TCRdb called clonotypes with MiXCR, one entry per CDR3 protein. The data contain 550,000 to 850,000 distinct CDR3 sequences, roughly a third of them singletons. This clonotype was found a few times. Its antigen is unknown. Here the sequenced sample was cultured PBMCs, taken from culture after CMV antigen stimulation. The source is a human donor in good health (CMV status not recorded). Some clones in this sample may be carry-over from other donors' samples.

CDR3 amino acids: CASSTLKTSGYNEQFF. The DNA for the CDR3 is TGTGCCAGTAGTACCCTGAAGACTAGCGGCTACAATGAGCAGTTCTTC. This chain joins TRBV19 and TRBJ2-1, with TRBD2 identical over 9 bases. Trimming at V came to 4 bases and at J to 3 bases, leaving 7 bases not matched to a gene. Germline CDR1 LNHDA, CDR2 SQIVND (reference sequence). This CDR3 region has 16 residues.